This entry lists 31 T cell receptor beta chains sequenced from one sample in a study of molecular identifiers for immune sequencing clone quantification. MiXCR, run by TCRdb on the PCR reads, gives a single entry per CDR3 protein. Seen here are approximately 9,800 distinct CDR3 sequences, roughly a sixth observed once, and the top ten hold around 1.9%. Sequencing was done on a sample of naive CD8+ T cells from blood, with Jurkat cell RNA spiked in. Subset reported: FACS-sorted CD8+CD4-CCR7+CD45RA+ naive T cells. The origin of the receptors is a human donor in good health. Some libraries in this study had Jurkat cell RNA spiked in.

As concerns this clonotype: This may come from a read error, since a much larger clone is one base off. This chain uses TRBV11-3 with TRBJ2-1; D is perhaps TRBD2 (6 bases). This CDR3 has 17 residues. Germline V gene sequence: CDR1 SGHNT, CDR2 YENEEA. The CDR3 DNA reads TGTGCCAGCAGCTTACTAGTCCTGAGCGGGTATAACAATAAGCAGTTCTTC. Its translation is CASSLLVLSGYNNKQFF.

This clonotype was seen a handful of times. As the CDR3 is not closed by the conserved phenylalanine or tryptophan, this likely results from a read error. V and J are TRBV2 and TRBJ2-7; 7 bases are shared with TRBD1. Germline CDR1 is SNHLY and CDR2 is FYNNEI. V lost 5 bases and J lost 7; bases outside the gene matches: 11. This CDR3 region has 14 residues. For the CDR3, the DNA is TGTGCCAGCAGTCCCGGGACAGACGTCTTGGAGCAGTACTCC. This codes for CASSPGTDVLEQYS.

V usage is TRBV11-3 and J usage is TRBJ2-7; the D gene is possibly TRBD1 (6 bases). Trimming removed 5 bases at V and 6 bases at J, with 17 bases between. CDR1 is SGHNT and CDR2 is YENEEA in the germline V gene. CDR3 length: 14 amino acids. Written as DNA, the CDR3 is TGTGCCAGCAGCGATTACAGGGATGCAAGCGAGCAGTACTTC. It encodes CASSDYRDASEQYF.

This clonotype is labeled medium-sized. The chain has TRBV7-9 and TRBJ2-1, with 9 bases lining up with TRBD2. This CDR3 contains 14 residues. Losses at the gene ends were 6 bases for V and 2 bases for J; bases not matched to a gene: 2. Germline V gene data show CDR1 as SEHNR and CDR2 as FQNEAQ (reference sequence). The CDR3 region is CASSPSGTYNEQFF. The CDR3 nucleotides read TGTGCCAGCAGTCCTAGCGGGACCTACAATGAGCAGTTCTTC.

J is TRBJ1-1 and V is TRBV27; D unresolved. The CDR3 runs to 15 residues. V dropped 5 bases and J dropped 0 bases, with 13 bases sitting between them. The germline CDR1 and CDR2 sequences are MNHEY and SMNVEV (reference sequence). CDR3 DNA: TGTGCCAGCAGTCCTCGCGACACCTTGAACACTGAAGCTTTCTTT. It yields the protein CASSPRDTLNTEAFF.

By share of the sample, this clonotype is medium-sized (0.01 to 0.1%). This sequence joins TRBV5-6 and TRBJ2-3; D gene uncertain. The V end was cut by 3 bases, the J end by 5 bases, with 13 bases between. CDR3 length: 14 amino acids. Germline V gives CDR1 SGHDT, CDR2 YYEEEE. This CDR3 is CASSSPPTQDTQYF. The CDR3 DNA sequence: TGTGCCAGCAGCTCTCCCCCCACCCAAGATACGCAGTATTTT.

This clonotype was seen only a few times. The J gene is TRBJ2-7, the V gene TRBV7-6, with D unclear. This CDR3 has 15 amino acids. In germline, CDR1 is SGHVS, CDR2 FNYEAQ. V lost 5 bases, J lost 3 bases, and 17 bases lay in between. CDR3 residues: CASSQPAWVNYEQYF. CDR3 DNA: TGTGCCAGCAGCCAACCCGCTTGGGTCAACTACGAGCAGTACTTC.

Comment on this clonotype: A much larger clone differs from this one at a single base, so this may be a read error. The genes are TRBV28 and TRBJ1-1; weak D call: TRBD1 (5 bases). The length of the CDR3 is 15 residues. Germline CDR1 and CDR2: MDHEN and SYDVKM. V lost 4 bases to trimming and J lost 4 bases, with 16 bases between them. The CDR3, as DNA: TGTGCCAGCAGTTCGGGACGGGGGAGGTTCACTGAAGCTTTCTTT. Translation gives CASSSGRGRFTEAFF.

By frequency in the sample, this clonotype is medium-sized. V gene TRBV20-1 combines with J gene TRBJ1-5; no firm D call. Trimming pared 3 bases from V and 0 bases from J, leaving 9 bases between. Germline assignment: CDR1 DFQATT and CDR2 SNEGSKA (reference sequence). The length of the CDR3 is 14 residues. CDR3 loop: CSASTDDSNQPQHF. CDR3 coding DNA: TGCAGTGCTAGCACAGACGATAGCAATCAGCCCCAGCATTTT.

DNA of the CDR3: TGTGCCATCGCAGATTGGACCGGGGAGCTGTTTTTT. This codes for CAIADWTGELFF. The chain combines TRBV10-3 with TRBJ2-2; D is undetermined. V shed 8 bases and J shed 5 bases, with 9 bases lying between them. Per germline, CDR1 ENHRY and CDR2 SYGVKD. The CDR3 has 12 residues.

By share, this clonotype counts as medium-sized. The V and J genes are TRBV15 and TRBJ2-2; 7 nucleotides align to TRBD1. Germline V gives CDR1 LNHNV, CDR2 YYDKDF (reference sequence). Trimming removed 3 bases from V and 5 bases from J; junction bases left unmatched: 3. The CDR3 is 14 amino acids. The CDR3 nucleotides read TGTGCCACCAGCAGTGGACAGGTGACCGGGGAGCTGTTTTTT. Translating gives CATSSGQVTGELFF.

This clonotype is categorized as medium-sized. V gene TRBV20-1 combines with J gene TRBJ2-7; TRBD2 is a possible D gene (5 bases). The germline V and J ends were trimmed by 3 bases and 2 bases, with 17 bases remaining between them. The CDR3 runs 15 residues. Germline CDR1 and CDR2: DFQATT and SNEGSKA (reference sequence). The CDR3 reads CSARSDYFTAYEQYF. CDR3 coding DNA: TGCAGTGCTAGGTCCGACTACTTCACCGCCTACGAGCAGTACTTC.

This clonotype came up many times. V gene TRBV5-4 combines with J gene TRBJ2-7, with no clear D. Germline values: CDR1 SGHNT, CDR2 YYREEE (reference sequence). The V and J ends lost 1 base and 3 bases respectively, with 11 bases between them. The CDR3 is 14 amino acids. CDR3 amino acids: CASSLWNRNYEQYF. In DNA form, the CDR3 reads TGTGCCAGCAGCTTGTGGAATCGGAACTACGAGCAGTACTTC.

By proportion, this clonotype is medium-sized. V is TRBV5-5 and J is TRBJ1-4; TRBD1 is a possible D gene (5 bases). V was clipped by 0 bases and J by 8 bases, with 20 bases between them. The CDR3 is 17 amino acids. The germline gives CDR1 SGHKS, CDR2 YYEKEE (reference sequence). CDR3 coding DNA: TGTGCCAGCAGCTTGGAAGCTTGGAGGGGCGCGGGAGAAAAACTGTTTTTT. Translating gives CASSLEAWRGAGEKLFF.

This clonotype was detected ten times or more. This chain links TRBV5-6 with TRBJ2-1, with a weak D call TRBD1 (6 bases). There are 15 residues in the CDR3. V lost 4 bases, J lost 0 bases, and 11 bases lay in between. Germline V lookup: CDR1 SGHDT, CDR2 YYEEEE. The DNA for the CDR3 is TGTGCCAGCAGCGGGGGCCAGAGCTCCTACAATGAGCAGTTCTTC. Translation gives CASSGGQSSYNEQFF. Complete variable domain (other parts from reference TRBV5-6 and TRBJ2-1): DAGVTQSPTHLIKTRGQQVTLRCSPKSGHDTVSWYQQALGQGPQFIFQYYEEEERQRGNFPDRFSGHQFPNYSSELNVNALLLGDSALYLCASSGGQSSYNEQFFGPGTRLTVL.

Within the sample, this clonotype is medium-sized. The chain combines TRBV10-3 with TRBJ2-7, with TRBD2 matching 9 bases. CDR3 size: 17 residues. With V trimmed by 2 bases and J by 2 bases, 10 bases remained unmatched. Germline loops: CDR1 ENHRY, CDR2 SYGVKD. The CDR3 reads CAISEAMGGRDAYEQYF. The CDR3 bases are TGTGCCATCAGTGAGGCAATGGGCGGGAGGGACGCCTACGAGCAGTACTTC.

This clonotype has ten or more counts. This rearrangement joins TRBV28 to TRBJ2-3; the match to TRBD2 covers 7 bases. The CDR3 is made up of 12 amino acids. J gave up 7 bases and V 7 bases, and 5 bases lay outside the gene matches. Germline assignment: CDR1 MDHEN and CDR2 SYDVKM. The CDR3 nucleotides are TGTGCCAGCAACGACGGGAGGCATACGCAGTATTTT. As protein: CASNDGRHTQYF.

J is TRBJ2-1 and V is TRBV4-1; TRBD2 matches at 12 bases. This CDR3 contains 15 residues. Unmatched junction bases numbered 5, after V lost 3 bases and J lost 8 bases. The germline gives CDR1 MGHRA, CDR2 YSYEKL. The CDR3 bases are TGCGCCAGCAGCCAGCTAGCGGGAGGGGCGGATGAGCAGTTCTTC. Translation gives CASSQLAGGADEQFF.

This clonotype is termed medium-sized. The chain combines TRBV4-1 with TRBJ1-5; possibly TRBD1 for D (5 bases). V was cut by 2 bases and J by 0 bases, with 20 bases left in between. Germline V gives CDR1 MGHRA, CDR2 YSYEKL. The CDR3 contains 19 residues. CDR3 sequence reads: CASSQNSATGLLSNQPQHF. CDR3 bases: TGCGCCAGCAGCCAAAACAGCGCTACGGGGCTTCTTAGCAATCAGCCCCAGCATTTT.

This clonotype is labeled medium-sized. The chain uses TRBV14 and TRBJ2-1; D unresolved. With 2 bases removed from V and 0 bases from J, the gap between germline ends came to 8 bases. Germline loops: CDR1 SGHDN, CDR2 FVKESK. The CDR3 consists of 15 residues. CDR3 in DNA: TGTGCCAGCAGCCAATTATTCGACTCCTACAATGAGCAGTTCTTC. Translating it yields CASSQLFDSYNEQFF.

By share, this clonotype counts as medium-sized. The CDR3 DNA follows: TGTGCCAGCAGCTTGTCCCCAGCTAGGAATGAGCAGTTCTTC. It specifies CASSLSPARNEQFF. V is TRBV7-8 and J is TRBJ2-1; D is undetermined. Trimming shortened V by 3 bases and J by 7 bases, and 13 bases separated the two germline ends. From germline, CDR1 is SGHVS and CDR2 FQNEAQ. This CDR3 spans 14 amino acids.

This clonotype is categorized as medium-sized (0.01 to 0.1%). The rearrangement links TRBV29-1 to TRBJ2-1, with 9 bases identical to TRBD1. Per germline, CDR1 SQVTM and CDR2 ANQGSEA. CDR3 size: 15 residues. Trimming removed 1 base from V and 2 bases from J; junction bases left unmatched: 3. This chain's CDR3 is CSVEAYRGPYNEQFF. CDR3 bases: TGCAGCGTTGAAGCGTACAGGGGGCCCTACAATGAGCAGTTCTTC.

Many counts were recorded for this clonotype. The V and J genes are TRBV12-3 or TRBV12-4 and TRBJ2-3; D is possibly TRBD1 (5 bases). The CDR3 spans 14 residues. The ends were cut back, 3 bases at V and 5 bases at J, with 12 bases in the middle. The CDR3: CASSLARRGDTQYF. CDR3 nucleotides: TGTGCCAGCAGTTTGGCACGAAGGGGAGATACGCAGTATTTT.

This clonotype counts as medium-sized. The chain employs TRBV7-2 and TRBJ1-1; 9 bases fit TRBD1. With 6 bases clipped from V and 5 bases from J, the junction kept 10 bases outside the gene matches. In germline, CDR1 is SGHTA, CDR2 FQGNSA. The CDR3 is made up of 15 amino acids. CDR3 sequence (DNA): TGTGCCAGCAGTCCCACAGGGGGCGAGTTGACTGAAGCTTTCTTT. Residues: CASSPTGGELTEAFF.

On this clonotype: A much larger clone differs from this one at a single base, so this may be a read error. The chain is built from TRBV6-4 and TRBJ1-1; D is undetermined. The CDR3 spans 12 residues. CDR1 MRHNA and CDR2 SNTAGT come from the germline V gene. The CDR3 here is CGSSDFSGEAFF. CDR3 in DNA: TGTGGCAGCAGTGACTTCTCCGGGGAAGCTTTCTTT.

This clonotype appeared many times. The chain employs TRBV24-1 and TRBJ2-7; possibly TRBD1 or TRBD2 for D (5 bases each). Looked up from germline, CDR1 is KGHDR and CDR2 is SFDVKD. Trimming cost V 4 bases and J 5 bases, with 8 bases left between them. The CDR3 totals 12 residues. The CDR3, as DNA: TGTGCCACCAGTGAGGGGGTGGACGAGCAGTACTTC. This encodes CATSEGVDEQYF.

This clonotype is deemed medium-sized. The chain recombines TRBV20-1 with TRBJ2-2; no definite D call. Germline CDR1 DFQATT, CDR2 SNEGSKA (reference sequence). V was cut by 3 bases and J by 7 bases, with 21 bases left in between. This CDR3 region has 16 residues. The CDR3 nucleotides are TGCAGTGCTAGGGCCCCCGGGCCCCCCGGTCACGGGGAGCTGTTTTTT. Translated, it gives CSARAPGPPGHGELFF.

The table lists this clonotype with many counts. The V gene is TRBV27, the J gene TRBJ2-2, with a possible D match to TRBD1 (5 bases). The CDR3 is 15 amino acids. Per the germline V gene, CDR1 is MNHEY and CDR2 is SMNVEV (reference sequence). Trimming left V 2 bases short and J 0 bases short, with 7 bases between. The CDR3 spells CASSLTGSNTGELFF. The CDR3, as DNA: TGTGCCAGCAGTTTAACAGGATCGAACACCGGGGAGCTGTTTTTT.

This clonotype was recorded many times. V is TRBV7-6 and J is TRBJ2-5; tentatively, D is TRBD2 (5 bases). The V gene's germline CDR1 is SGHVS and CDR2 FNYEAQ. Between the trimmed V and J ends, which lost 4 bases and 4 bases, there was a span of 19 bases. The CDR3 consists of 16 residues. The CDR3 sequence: CASSSPIEGVVETQYF. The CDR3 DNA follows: TGTGCCAGCAGCTCCCCGATCGAGGGAGTGGTAGAGACCCAGTACTTC.

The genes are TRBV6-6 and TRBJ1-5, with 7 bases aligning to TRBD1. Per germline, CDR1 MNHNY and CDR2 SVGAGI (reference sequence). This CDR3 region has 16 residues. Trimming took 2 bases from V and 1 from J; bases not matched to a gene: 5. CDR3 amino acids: CASSYKGQVSNQPQHF. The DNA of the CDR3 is TGTGCCAGCAGTTACAAAGGACAGGTGAGCAATCAGCCCCAGCATTTT.

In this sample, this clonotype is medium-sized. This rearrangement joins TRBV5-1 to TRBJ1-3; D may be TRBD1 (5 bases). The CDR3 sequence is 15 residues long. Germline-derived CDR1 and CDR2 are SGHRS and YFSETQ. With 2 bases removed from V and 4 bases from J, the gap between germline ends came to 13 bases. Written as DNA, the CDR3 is TGCGCCAGCAGCTTCCAGGGCCTACTCGGAAACACCATATATTTT. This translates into CASSFQGLLGNTIYF.